This TCR beta chain was sequenced in a study of blood T cell repertoires in COVID-19. In the study overall: Italy, Spain and the United States were the sources of the convalescent and acute COVID-19 samples. Nucleic acid was either cDNA or gDNA, and it came from T cells, B-cell-depleted T cells, or PBMCs.

As processed by the authors: Amplification with reference gene primers provided the estimates of nucleated cell counts. Sequencing was performed with immunoSEQ multiplex PCR; in TCRdb, only in-frame clones are kept and a portion is missing. V and J calls and clone size are given by that table; D and trimming were obtained from the DNA. The table has about 81,000 clones, roughly 88% seen once. Germline V gene lookup returns CDR1 LGHNA and CDR2 YSLEER. The CDR3 totals 16 residues. The ends lost 0 bases at V and 4 bases at J; junction bases unmatched: 3. This clone was seen a handful of times. Sequences were obtained from peripheral blood. The source is a man in his 70s with acute or convalescent COVID-19. The V gene is TRBV4-3, the J gene TRBJ2-3, with TRBD1 matching 11 bases. The CDR3 region is CASSQERTGGADTQYF. The CDR3 DNA reads as TGCGCCAGCAGCCAAGAAAGGACAGGGGGCGCAGATACGCAGTATTTT.